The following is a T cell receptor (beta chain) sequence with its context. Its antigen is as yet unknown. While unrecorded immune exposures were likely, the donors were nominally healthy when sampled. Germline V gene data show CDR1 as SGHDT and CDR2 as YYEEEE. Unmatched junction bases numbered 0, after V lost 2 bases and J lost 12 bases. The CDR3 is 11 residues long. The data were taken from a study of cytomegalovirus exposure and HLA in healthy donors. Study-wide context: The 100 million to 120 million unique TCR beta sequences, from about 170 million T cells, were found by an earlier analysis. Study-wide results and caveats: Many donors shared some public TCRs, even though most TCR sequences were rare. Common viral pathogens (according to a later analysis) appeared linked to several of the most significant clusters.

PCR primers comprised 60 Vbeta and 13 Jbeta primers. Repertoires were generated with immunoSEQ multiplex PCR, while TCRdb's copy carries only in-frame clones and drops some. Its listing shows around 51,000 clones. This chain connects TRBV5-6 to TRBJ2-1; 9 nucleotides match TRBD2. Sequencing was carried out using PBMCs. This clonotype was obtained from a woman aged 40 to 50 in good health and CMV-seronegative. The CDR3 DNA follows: TGTGCCAGCAGCTTTAGCGGGGGGCAGTTCTTC. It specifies CASSFSGGQFF.